Presented here are 13 T cell receptor beta chains from one specimen sequenced in a study of cytomegalovirus exposure and HLA in healthy donors. Primers for the PCR totalled 60 Vbeta and 13 Jbeta. Measured with immunoSEQ multiplex PCR; TCRdb has only the in-frame clones, and not every one. The sample yields 120,000 to 150,000 clones, 80% to 90% seen once. Sequencing used PBMCs. Receptors originate from a woman aged 40 to 50 in good health and CMV-seropositive.

The rearrangement links TRBV30 to TRBJ2-7; 7 bases agree with TRBD2. V shed 5 bases and J 6 bases; nucleotides not matched to a gene: 13. Looked up from germline, CDR1 is GTSNPN and CDR2 is SVGIG (reference sequence). The CDR3 totals 14 residues. The CDR3 region has the DNA TGTGCCTGGGCGGGAGCTGTAAGGATAAGCGAGCAGTACTTC. It codes for CAWAGAVRISEQYF.

The chain joins TRBV28 to TRBJ1-1; TRBD1 might be the D (6 bases). The germline CDR1 and CDR2 sequences are MDHEN and SYDVKM. Trimming took off 3 bases at V and 5 bases at J, with 22 bases between the two ends. There are 17 residues in the CDR3. CDR3 bases: TGTGCCAGCAGTTTTCGGCAGGGGAAAGATTTGTGGACTGAAGCTTTCTTT. It specifies CASSFRQGKDLWTEAFF.

V usage is TRBV4-3 and J usage is TRBJ1-5; tentatively, D is TRBD1 (5 bases). CDR3 length equals 15 residues. CDR1 and CDR2 from the germline V gene are LGHNA and YSLEER. Trimming stripped 0 bases from V and 7 bases from J, with 13 bases between. The CDR3 nucleotides read TGCGCCAGCAGCCAAGATTTTGCCCGGGGGCAGCCCCAGCATTTT. It encodes CASSQDFARGQPQHF.

The chain uses TRBV7-9 and TRBJ2-5; D perhaps matches TRBD1 (6 bases). The end of the DNA fits TRBJ2-7 better, so the J call may be wrong. Germline CDR1 is SEHNR and CDR2 is FQNEAQ (reference sequence). The CDR3 covers 15 residues. CDR3: CASSLAQQGVYEQYF. In nucleotides, the CDR3 is TGTGCCAGCAGCTTAGCGCAACAGGGAGTCTACGAGCAGTACTTC.

The chain is built from TRBV5-1 and TRBJ2-3, with D perhaps matching TRBD1 (7 bases). Deletions cut 4 bases from V and 0 bases from J, with 18 bases between. The CDR3 loop spans 17 amino acids. The germline V gene has CDR1 SGHRS and CDR2 YFSETQ. The CDR3 DNA reads as TGCGCCAGCAGCGCGGGACAGTCTTCAGCTAGCACAGATACGCAGTATTTT. As protein: CASSAGQSSASTDTQYF.

As concerns this clone: This specimen includes other DNA sequences encoding the same CDR3. The rearrangement uses TRBV7-9 and TRBJ2-1; TRBD2 agrees at 8 bases. The CDR3 is 15 amino acids. Germline V gene sequence: CDR1 SEHNR, CDR2 FQNEAQ (reference sequence). The junction had 3 bases not matched to a gene; V was cut back by 5 bases and J by 0 bases. This chain's CDR3 is CASSASGSSYNEQFF. The CDR3 coding sequence is TGTGCCAGCAGCGCCAGCGGGAGCTCCTACAATGAGCAGTTCTTC. Together with reference TRBV7-9 and TRBJ2-1, the CDR3 gives the full variable domain: DTGVSQNPRHKITKRGQNVTFRCDPISEHNRLYWYRQTLGQGPEFLTYFQNEAQLEKSRLLSDRFSAERPKGSFSTLEIQRTEQGDSAMYLCASSASGSSYNEQFFGPGTRLTVL.

This chain joins TRBV19 and TRBJ2-7, with 9 bases matching TRBD2. Trimming cost V 8 bases and J 6 bases; bases outside gene matches: 11. Germline V gene lookup returns CDR1 LNHDA and CDR2 SQIVND (reference sequence). This CDR3 region has 14 residues. CDR3 loop: CASGGGVAGLEQYF. The CDR3 coding sequence is TGTGCCAGTGGCGGGGGGGTAGCGGGCCTCGAGCAGTACTTC.

This clone was counted a few times. This chain connects TRBV5-6 to TRBJ1-1, with a tentative D call TRBD1 (5 bases). The ends were cut back, 2 bases at V and 0 bases at J, with 11 bases in the middle. The CDR3 is made up of 15 amino acids. From germline, CDR1 is SGHDT and CDR2 YYEEEE. The CDR3 reads CASSFRTGLNTEAFF. In DNA form, the CDR3 reads TGTGCCAGCAGCTTTCGAACAGGATTGAACACTGAAGCTTTCTTT.

The genes are TRBV27 and TRBJ2-7; D gene unclear. Trimming removed 3 bases from V and 2 bases from J, with 8 bases in between. Germline V lookup: CDR1 MNHEY, CDR2 SMNVEV (reference sequence). The CDR3 is made up of 13 amino acids. CDR3 residues: CASSFRQAYEQYF. Written as DNA, the CDR3 is TGTGCCAGCAGTTTTAGGCAGGCCTACGAGCAGTACTTC.

This chain joins TRBV5-1 and TRBJ1-2; D remains ambiguous. CDR1 is SGHRS and CDR2 is YFSETQ in the germline V gene. V lost 4 bases and J 8 bases, leaving 15 bases between the germline ends. The CDR3 loop spans 13 amino acids. The CDR3 DNA reads TGCGCCAGCAGCACAAACGCGGGAAGGGGCTACACCTTC. This codes for CASSTNAGRGYTF.

This chain connects TRBV7-9 to TRBJ2-5, with D hard to call. The DNA end is more similar to TRBJ2-7, so the J call may be wrong. Germline loops: CDR1 SEHNR, CDR2 FQNEAQ (reference sequence). The CDR3 is 12 residues long. The DNA for the CDR3 is TGTGCCAGCAGCCCTGGGCTGGTCGAGCAGTACTTC. It is translated as CASSPGLVEQYF.

This clone came up a few times. The chain has TRBV2 and TRBJ1-3, with TRBD1 matching 8 bases. V gave up 11 bases and J gave up 0 bases; unmatched junction bases: 9. CDR3 length: 15 amino acids. Germline assignment: CDR1 SNHLY and CDR2 FYNNEI. CDR3: CAGGQGNPSGNTIYF. CDR3 nucleotides: TGTGCCGGTGGACAGGGTAACCCCTCTGGAAACACCATATATTTT.

The chain has TRBV2 and TRBJ2-5; D call uncertain. The CDR3 extends over 13 amino acids. Germline assignment: CDR1 SNHLY and CDR2 FYNNEI. V lost 5 bases and J lost 2, with 9 bases in between. CDR3: CASSRDWQETQYF. DNA of the CDR3: TGTGCCAGCAGTCGAGACTGGCAAGAGACCCAGTACTTC. The full variable domain, rest sourced from reference TRBV2 and TRBJ2-5, is EPEVTQTPSHQVTQMGQEVILRCVPISNHLYFYWYRQILGQKVEFLVSFYNNEISEKSEIFDDQFSVERPDGSNFTLKIRSTKLEDSAMYFCASSRDWQETQYFGPGTRLLVL.